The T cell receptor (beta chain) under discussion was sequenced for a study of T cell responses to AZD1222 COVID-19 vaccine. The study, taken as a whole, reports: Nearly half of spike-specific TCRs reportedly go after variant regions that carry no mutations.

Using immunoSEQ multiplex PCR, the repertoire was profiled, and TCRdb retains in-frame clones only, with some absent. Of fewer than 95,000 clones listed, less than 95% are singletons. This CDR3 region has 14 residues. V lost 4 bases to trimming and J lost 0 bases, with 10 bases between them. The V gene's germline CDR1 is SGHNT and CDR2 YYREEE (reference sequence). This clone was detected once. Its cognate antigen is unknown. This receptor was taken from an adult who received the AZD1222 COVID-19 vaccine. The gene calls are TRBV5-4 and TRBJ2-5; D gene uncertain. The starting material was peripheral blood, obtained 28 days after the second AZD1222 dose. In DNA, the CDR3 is TGTGCCAGCAGCAAAGGACGGTACCAAGAGACCCAGTACTTC. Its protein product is CASSKGRYQETQYF.